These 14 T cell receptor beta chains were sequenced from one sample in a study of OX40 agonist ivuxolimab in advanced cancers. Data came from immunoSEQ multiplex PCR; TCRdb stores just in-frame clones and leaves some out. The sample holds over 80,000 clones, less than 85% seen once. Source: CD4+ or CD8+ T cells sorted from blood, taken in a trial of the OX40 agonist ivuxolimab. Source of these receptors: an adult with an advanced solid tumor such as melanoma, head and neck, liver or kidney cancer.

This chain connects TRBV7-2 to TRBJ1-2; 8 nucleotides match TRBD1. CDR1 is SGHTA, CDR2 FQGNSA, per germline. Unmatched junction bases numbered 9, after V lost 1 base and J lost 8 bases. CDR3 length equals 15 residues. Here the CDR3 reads CASSLGPTGDRGYTF. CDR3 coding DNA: TGTGCCAGCAGCTTAGGCCCGACAGGGGATAGGGGCTACACCTTC. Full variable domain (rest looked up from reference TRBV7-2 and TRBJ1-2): GAGVSQSPSNKVTEKGKDVELRCDPISGHTALYWYRQSLGQGLEFLIYFQGNSAPDKSGLPSDRFSAERTGGSVSTLTIQRTQQEDSAVYLCASSLGPTGDRGYTFGSGTRLTVV.

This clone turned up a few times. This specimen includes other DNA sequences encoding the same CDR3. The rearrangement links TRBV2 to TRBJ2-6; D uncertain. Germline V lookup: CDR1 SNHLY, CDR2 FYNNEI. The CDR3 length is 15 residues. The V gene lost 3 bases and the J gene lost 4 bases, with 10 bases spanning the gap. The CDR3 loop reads CASSDWGAGANVLTF. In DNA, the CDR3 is TGTGCCAGCAGTGACTGGGGTGCAGGGGCCAACGTCCTGACTTTC.

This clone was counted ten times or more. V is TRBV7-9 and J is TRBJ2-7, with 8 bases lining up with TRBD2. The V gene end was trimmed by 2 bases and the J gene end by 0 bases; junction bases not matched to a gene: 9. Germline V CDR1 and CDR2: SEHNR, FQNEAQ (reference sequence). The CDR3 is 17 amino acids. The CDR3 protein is CASSLIHGGGSSYEQYF. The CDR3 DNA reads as TGTGCCAGCAGCTTAATCCACGGGGGGGGTTCCTCCTACGAGCAGTACTTC.

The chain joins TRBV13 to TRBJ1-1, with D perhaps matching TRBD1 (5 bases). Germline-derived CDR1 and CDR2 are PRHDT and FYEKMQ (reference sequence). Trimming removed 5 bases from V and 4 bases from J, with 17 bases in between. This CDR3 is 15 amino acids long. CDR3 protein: CASSPITTGPTEAFF. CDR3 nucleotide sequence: TGTGCCAGCAGCCCTATTACTACAGGCCCCACTGAAGCTTTCTTT. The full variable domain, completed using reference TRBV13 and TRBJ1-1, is AAGVIQSPRHLIKEKRETATLKCYPIPRHDTVYWYQQGPGQDPQFLISFYEKMQSDKGSIPDRFSAQQFSDYHSELNMSSLELGDSALYFCASSPITTGPTEAFFGQGTRLTVV.

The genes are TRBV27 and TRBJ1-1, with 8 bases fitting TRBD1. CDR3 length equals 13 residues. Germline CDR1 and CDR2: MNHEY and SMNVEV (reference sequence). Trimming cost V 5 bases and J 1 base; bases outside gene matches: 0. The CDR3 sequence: CASSTGGNTEAFF. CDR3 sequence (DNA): TGTGCCAGCAGTACAGGGGGGAACACTGAAGCTTTCTTT.

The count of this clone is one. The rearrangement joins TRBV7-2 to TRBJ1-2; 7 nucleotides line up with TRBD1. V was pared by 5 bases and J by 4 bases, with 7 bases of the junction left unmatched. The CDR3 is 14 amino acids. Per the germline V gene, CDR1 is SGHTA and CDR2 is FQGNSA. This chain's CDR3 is CASSPEGQTYGYTF. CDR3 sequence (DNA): TGTGCCAGCAGCCCAGAGGGACAGACCTATGGCTACACCTTC.

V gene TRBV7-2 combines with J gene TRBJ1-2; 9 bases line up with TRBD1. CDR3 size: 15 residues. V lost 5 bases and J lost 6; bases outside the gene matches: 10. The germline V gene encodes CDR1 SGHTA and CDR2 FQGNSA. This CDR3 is CASSMRTGVGDGYTF. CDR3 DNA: TGTGCCAGCAGCATGCGGACAGGGGTGGGGGATGGCTACACCTTC.

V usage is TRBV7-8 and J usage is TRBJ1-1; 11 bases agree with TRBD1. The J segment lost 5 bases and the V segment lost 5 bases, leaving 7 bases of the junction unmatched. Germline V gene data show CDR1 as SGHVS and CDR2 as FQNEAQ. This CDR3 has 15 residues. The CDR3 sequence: CASSPDRGHGTEAFF. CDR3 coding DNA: TGTGCCAGCAGCCCGGACAGGGGGCATGGGACTGAAGCTTTCTTT.

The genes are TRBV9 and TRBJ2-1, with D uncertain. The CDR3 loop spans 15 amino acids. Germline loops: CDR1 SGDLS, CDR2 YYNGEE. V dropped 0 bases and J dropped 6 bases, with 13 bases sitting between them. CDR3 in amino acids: CASSVVSRSGNEQFF. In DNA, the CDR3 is TGTGCCAGCAGCGTAGTAAGTCGGTCGGGCAATGAGCAGTTCTTC.

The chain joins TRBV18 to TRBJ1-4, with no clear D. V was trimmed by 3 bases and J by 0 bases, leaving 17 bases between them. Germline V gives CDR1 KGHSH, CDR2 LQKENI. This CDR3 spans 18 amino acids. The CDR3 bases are TGTGCCAGCTCACCGTTAAAGAGACCTAATGCAACTAATGAAAAACTGTTTTTT. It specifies CASSPLKRPNATNEKLFF.

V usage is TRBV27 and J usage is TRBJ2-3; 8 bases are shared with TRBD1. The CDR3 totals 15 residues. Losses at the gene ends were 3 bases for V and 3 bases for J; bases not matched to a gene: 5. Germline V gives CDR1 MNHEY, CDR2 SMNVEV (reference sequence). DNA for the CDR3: TGTGCCAGCAGTTTCTTCACAGGGGGGACAGATACGCAGTATTTT. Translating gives CASSFFTGGTDTQYF.

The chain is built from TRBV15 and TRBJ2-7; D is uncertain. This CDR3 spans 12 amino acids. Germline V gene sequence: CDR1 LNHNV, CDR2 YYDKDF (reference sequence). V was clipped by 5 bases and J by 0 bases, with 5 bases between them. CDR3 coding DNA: TGTGCCACCAGCCCGGGCTCCTACGAGCAGTACTTC. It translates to CATSPGSYEQYF.

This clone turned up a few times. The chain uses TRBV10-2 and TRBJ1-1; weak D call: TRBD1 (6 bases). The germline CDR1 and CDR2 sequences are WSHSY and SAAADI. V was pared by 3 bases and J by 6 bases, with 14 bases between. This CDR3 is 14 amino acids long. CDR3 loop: CASSEVTGRAEAFF. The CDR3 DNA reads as TGCGCCAGCAGTGAAGTAACAGGGCGTGCTGAAGCTTTCTTT.

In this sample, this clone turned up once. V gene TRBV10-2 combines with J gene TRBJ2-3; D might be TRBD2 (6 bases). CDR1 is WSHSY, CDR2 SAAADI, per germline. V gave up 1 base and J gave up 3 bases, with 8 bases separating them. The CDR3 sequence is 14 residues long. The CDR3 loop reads CASSEWRETDTQYF. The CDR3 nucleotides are TGCGCCAGCAGTGAGTGGAGGGAAACAGATACGCAGTATTTT.